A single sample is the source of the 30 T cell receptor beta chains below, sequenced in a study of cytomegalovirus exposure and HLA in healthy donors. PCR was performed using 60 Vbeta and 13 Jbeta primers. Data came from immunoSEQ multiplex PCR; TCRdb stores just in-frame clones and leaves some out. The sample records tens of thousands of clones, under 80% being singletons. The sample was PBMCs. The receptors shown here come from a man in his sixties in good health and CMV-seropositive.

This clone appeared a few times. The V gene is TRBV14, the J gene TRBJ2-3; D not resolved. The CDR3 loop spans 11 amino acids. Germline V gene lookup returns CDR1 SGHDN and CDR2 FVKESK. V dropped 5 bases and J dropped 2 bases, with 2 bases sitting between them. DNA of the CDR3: TGTGCCAGCAGCTACACAGATACGCAGTATTTT. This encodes CASSYTDTQYF. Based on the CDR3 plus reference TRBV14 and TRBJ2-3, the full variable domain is EAGVTQFPSHSVIEKGQTVTLRCDPISGHDNLYWYRRVMGKEIKFLLHFVKESKQDESGMPNNRFLAERTGGTYSTLKVQPAELEDSGVYFCASSYTDTQYFGPGTRLTVL.

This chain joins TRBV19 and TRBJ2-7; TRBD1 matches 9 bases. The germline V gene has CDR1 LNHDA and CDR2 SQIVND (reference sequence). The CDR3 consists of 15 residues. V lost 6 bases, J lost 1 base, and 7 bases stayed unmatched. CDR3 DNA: TGTGCCAGTAGACAGGGGGCTGGAAGGTCCTACGAGCAGTACTTC. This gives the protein CASRQGAGRSYEQYF.

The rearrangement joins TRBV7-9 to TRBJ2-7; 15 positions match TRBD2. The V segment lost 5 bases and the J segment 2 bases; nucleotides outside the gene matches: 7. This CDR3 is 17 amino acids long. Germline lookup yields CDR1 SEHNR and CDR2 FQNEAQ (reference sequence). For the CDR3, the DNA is TGTGCCAGCAGCCCCAGGACTAGCGGGAGGGCCCCCTACGAGCAGTACTTC. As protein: CASSPRTSGRAPYEQYF.

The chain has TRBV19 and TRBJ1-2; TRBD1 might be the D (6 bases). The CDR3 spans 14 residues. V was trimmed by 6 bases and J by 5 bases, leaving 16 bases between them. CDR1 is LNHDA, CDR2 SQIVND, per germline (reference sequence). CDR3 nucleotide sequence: TGTGCCAGTAGCTTGTCAGGGGATGGGTATGGCTACACCTTC. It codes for CASSLSGDGYGYTF.

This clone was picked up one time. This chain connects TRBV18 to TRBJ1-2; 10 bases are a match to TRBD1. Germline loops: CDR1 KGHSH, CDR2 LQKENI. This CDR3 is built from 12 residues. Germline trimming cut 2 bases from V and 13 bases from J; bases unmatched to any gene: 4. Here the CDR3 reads CASSPEGQGVTF. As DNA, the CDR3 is TGTGCCAGCTCACCAGAAGGACAGGGGGTCACCTTC.

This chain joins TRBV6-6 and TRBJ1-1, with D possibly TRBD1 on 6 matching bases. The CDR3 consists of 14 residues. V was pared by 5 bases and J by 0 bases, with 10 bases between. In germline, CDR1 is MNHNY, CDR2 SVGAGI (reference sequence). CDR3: CASSLQGMNTEAFF. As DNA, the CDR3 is TGTGCCAGCAGTCTACAGGGCATGAACACTGAAGCTTTCTTT.

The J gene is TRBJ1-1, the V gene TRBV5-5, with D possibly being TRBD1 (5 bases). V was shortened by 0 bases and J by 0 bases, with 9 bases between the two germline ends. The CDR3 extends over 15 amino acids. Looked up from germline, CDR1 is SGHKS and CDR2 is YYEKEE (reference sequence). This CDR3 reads CASSLARVLNTEAFF. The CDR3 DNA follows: TGTGCCAGCAGCTTGGCCAGGGTTCTGAACACTGAAGCTTTCTTT. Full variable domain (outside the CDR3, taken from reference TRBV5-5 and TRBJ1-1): DAGVTQSPTHLIKTRGQQVTLRCSPISGHKSVSWYQQVLGQGPQFIFQYYEKEERGRGNFPDRFSARQFPNYSSELNVNALLLGDSALYLCASSLARVLNTEAFFGQGTRLTVV.

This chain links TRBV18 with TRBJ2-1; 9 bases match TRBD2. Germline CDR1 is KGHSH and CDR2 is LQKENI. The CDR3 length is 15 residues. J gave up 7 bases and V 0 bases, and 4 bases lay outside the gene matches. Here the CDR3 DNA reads TGTGCCAGCTCACCACCGGGCGGGGGGGTGAATGAGCAGTTCTTC. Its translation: CASSPPGGGVNEQFF.

The CDR3 region has the DNA TGTGCCAGCAGCCGGGGGGTCGGTCAGCCCCAGCATTTT. Protein sequence: CASSRGVGQPQHF. The chain uses TRBV6-4 and TRBJ1-5; possible D gene TRBD1, 5 bases. Trimming took 6 bases from V and 6 from J, leaving 12 bases between them. The germline CDR1 and CDR2 sequences are MRHNA and SNTAGT. CDR3 size: 13 residues.

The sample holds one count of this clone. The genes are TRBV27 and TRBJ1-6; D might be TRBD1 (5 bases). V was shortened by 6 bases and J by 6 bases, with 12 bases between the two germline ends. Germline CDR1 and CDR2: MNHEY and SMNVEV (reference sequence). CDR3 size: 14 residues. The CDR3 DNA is TGTGCCAGCAGATCACAGGCTCGTAATTCACCCCTCCACTTT. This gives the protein CASRSQARNSPLHF.

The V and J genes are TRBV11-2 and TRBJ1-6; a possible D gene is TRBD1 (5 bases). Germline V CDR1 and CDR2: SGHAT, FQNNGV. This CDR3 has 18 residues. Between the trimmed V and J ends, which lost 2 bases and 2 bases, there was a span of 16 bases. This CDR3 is CASSLQGITIAYNSPLHF. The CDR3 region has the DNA TGTGCCAGCAGCTTACAGGGTATAACTATCGCCTATAATTCACCCCTCCACTTT.

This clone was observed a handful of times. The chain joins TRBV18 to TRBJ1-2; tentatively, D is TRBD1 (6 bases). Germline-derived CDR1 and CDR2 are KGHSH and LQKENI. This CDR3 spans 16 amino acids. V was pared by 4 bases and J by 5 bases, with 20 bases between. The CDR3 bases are TGTGCCAGCTCACTCCTCGCGACAGGTGAAAAATATGGCTACACCTTC. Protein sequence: CASSLLATGEKYGYTF. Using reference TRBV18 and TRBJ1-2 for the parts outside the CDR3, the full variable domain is NAGVMQNPRHLVRRRGQEARLRCSPMKGHSHVYWYRQLPEEGLKFMVYLQKENIIDESGMPKERFSAEFPKEGPSILRIQQVVRGDSAAYFCASSLLATGEKYGYTFGSGTRLTVV.

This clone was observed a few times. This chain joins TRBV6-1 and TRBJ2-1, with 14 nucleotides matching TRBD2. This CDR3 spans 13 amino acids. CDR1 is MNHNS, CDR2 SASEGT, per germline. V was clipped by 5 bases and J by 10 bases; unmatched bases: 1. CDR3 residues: CASSWTSGREQFF. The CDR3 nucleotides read TGTGCCAGCAGTTGGACTAGCGGGAGGGAGCAGTTCTTC.

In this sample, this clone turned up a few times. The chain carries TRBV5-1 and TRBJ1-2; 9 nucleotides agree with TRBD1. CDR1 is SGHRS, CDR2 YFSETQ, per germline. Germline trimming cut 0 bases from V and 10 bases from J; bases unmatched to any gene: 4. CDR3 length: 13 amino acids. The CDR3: CASSLETGGDYTF. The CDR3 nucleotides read TGCGCCAGCAGCTTGGAAACAGGGGGCGACTACACCTTC.

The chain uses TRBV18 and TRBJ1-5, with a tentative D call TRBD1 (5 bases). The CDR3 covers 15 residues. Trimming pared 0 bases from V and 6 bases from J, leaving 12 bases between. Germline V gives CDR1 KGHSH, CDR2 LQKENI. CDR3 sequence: CASSPPGSQVQPQHF. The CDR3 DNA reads TGTGCCAGCTCACCACCGGGGTCACAGGTTCAGCCCCAGCATTTT.

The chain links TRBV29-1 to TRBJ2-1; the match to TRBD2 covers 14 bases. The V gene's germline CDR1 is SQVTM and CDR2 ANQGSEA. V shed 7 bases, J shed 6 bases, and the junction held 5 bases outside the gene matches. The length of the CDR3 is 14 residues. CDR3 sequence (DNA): TGCAGCGACCGACTAGCGGGGGGGTCCAATGAGCAGTTCTTC. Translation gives CSDRLAGGSNEQFF.

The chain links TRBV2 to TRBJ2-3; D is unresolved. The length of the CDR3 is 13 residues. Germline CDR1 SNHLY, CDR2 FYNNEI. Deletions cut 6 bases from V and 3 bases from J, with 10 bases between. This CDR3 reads CASSPRRTDTQYF. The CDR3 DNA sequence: TGTGCCAGCAGCCCCCGCAGGACAGATACGCAGTATTTT.

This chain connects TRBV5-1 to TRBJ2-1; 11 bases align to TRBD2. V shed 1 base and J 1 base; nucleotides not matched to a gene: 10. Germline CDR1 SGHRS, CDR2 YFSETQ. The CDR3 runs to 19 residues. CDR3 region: CASSLKGLAVSGSYNEQFF. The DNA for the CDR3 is TGCGCCAGCAGCTTGAAGGGACTAGCGGTCTCGGGGTCCTACAATGAGCAGTTCTTC. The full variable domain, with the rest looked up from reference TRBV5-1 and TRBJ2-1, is KAGVTQTPRYLIKTRGQQVTLSCSPISGHRSVSWYQQTPGQGLQFLFEYFSETQRNKGNFPGRFSGRQFSNSRSEMNVSTLELGDSALYLCASSLKGLAVSGSYNEQFFGPGTRLTVL.

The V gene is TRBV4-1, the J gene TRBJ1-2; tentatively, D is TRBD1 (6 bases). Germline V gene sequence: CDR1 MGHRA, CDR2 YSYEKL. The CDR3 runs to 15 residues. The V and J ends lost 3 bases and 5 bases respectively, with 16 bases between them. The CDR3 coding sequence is TGCGCCAGCAGCCAGGTTGAAGGGGGACATTATGGCTACACCTTC. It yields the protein CASSQVEGGHYGYTF.

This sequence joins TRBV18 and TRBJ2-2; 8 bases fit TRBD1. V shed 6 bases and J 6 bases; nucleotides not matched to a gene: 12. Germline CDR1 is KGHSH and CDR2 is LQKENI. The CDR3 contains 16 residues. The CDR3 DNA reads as TGTGCCAGCTCCCCTTGGACAGGGAAGGGCGCCGGGGAGCTGTTTTTT. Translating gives CASSPWTGKGAGELFF.

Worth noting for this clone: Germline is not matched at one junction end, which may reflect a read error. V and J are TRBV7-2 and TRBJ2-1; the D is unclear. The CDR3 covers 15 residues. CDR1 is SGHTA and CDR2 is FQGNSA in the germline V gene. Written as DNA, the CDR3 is TGTGCCAGCAGCGTAGCTTCGTATCTCTACAATGAGCAGTTCTTC. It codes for CASSVASYLYNEQFF.

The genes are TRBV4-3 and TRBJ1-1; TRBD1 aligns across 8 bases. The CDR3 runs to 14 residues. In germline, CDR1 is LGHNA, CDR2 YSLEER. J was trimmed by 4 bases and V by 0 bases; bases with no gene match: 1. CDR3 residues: CASSQDTGGTEAFF. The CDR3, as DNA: TGCGCCAGCAGCCAAGATACAGGGGGCACTGAAGCTTTCTTT.

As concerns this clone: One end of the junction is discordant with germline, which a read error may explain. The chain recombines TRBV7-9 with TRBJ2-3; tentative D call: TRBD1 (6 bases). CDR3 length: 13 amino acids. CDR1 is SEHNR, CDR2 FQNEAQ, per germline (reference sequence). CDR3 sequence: CSSTPQGSDTQYF. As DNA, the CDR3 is TGTTCCAGCACCCCCCAGGGGTCGGATACGCAGTATTTT.

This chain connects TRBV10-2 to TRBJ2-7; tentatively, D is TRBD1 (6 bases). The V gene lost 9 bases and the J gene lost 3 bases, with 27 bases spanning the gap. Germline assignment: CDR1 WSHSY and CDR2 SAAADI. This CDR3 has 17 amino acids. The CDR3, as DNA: TGCGCCAGTTCGACTCCATTCCGGGACACCAACCTCTACGAGCAGTACTTC. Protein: CASSTPFRDTNLYEQYF.

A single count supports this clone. Written as DNA, the CDR3 is TGCGCCAGCAGCTTAAGTATCGGTGGGCAGGGTAATTTAGCAAAGAAAGCTTTCTTT. Translation gives CASSLSIGGQGNLAKKAFF. The V and J genes are TRBV5-1 and TRBJ1-1; D perhaps matches TRBD1 (5 bases). V shed 2 bases and J shed 9 bases, with 32 bases lying between them. CDR3 length equals 19 residues. Germline V CDR1 and CDR2: SGHRS, YFSETQ. Variable domain in full (rest from reference TRBV5-1 and TRBJ1-1): KAGVTQTPRYLIKTRGQQVTLSCSPISGHRSVSWYQQTPGQGLQFLFEYFSETQRNKGNFPGRFSGRQFSNSRSEMNVSTLELGDSALYLCASSLSIGGQGNLAKKAFFGQGTRLTVV.

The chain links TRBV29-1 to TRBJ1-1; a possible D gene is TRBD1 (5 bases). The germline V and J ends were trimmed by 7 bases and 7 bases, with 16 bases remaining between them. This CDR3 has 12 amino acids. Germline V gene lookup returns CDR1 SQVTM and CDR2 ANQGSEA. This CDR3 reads CSANRGNNEAFF. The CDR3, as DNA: TGCAGCGCAAATCGGGGGAATAATGAAGCTTTCTTT.

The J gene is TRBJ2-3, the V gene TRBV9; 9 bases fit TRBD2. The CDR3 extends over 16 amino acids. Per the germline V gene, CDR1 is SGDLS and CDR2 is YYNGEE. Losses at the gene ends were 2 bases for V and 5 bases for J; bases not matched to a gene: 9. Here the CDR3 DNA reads TGTGCCAGCAGCGTTTTAGCGGGGGCCCTCCAAGATACGCAGTATTTT. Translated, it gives CASSVLAGALQDTQYF.

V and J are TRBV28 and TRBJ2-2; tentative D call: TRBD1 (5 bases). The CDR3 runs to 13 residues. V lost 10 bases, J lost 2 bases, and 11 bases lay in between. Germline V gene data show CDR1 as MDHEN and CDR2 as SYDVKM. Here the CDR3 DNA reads TGTGCCAACTACGACAGAAACACCGGGGAGCTGTTTTTT. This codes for CANYDRNTGELFF.

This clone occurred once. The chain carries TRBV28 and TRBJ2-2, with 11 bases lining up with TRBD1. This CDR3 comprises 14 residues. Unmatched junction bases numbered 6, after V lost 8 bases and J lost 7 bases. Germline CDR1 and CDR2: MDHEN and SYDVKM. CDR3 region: CASGQGAHHGELFF. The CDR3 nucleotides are TGTGCCAGCGGACAGGGGGCGCATCACGGGGAGCTGTTTTTT.

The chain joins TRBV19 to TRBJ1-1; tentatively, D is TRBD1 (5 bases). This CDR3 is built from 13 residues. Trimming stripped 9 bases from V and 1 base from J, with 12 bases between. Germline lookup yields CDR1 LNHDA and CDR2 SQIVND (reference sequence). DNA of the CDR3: TGTGCCAGGACAGATTTTAAGAACACTGAAGCTTTCTTT. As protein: CARTDFKNTEAFF.